This TCR beta chain was captured in a study of T cell changes during pregnancy in multiple sclerosis. The germline V gene encodes CDR1 SGHRS and CDR2 YFSETQ. CDR3 length equals 14 residues. After removal of 0 bases from V and 4 bases from J, the junction contained 1 base not matched to a gene. Clones were read by immunoSEQ multiplex PCR, and TCRdb kept only the in-frame ones, dropping some. The data hold more than 25,000 clones, with 85% to 95% observed a single time. The input for sequencing was CD4+ T cells from peripheral blood mononuclear cells, taken in the first trimester of pregnancy. The receptor's source is a female donor with multiple sclerosis, enrolled in a pregnancy study. V is TRBV5-1 and J is TRBJ2-1, with TRBD1 matching 7 bases. The CDR3: CASSLGTGYNEQFF. In DNA form, the CDR3 reads TGCGCCAGCAGCTTGGGGACAGGTTACAATGAGCAGTTCTTC.